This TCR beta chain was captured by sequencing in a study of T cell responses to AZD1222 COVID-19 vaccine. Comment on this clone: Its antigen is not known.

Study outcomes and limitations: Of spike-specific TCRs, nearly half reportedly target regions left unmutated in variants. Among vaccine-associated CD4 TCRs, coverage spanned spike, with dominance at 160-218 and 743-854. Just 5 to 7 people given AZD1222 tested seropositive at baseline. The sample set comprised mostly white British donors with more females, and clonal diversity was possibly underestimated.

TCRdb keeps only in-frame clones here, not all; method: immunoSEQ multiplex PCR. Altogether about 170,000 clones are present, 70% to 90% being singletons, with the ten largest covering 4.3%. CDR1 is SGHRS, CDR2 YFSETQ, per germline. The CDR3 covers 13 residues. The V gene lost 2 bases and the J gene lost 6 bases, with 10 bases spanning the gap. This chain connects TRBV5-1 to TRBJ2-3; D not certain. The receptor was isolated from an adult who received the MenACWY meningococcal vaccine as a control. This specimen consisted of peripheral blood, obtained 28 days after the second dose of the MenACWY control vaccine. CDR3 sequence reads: CASSLGRSDTQYF. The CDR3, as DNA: TGCGCCAGCAGCTTAGGACGGTCTGATACGCAGTATTTT.